This T cell receptor (beta chain) was retrieved from a study of blood T cell repertoires in COVID-19. V was trimmed by 4 bases and J by 1 base, leaving 12 bases between them. The germline V gene has CDR1 SGDLS and CDR2 YYNGEE. CDR3 length: 16 amino acids. Original data processing: Amplifying reference gene primers gave estimates of nucleated cell counts. Repertoires were generated with immunoSEQ multiplex PCR, while TCRdb's copy carries only in-frame clones and drops some. The V and J calls and clone size come from that table; D and trimming were worked out from the DNA. The table has under 95,000 clones, about four fifths seen once; the top ten hold 2% to 2.5%.

V gene TRBV9 combines with J gene TRBJ1-6, with a tentative D call TRBD1 (6 bases). The source material was peripheral blood. The receptor comes from a woman aged 70-85 years with acute or convalescent COVID-19. This chain's CDR3 is CASSPRGGSYNSPLHF. CDR3 DNA: TGTGCCAGCAGCCCTAGGGGGGGTTCCTATAATTCACCCCTCCACTTT. Using reference TRBV9 and TRBJ1-6 for the parts outside the CDR3, the full variable domain is DSGVTQTPKHLITATGQRVTLRCSPRSGDLSVYWYQQSLDQGLQFLIQYYNGEERAKGNILERFSAQQFPDLHSELNLSSLELGDSALYFCASSPRGGSYNSPLHFGNGTRLTVT.